What follows is one TCR beta chain and its context. Its cognate antigen is unknown. In preparing the TRB cDNA libraries, 5' RACE with UMI labels was used. For each CDR3 protein, TCRdb gives one entry from its re-call of the 5' RACE reads, without DNA. The sample has around 63,000 distinct CDR3 sequences. The data derive from a study of CXCR3-negative and CXCR3-positive naive CD8 T cells. The wider study: The TRB read total, roughly 150 million, broke down to about 1.5 +/- 0.3 million reads per library.

This CDR3 has 15 residues. Germline CDR1 is DFQATT and CDR2 is SNEGSKA (reference sequence). Study findings and constraints: TRB CDR3s of CXCR3-positive naive cells were more hydrophobic than those of CXCR3-negative naive cells. Each naive subset displayed comparably high diversity, whereas memory CD8+ cells displayed much lower diversity.

The chain has TRBV20-1 and TRBJ2-3; the D call of TRBD2 rests on TCRdb alone, since no DNA is present to check it. The receptor was isolated from a human donor in good health. Some clones in this sample may be carry-over from other donors' samples. The sequenced sample was naive CXCR3+ CD8+ T cells from blood. Subset specified: CD45RO-CCR7+CD27+CD95- naive CD8+ T cells expressing CXCR3 (TNR3+). The CDR3 is CSASSLAGITDTQYF.